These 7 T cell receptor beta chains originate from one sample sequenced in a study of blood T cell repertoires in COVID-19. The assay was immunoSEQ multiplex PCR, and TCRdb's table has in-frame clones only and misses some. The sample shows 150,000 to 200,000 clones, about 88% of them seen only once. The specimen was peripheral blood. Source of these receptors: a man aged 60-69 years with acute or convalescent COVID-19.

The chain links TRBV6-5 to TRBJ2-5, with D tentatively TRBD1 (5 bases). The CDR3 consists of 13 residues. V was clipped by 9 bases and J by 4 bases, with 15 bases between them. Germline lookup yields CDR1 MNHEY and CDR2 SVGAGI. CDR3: CASGRAGRETQYF. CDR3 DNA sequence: TGTGCCAGTGGTAGGGCAGGGCGAGAGACCCAGTACTTC.

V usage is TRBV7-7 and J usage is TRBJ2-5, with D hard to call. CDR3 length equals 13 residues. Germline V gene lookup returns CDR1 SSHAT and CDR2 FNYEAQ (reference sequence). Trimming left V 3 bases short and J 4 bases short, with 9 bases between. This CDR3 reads CASSFSQLETQYF. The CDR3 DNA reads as TGTGCCAGCAGCTTTTCACAGCTAGAGACCCAGTACTTC.

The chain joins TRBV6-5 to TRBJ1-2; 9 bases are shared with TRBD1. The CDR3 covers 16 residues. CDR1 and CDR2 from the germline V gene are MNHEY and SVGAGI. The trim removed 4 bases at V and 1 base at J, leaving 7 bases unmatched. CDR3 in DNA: TGTGCCAGCAGTTCGGGACCGGGACAGGGTAACTATGGCTACACCTTC. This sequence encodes CASSSGPGQGNYGYTF.

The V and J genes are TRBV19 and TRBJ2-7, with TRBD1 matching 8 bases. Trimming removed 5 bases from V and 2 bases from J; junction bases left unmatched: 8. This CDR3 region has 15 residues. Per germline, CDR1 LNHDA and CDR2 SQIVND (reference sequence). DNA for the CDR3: TGTGCCAGTAGTCGCAGGGGGCTCGTGGCCTACGAGCAGTACTTC. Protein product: CASSRRGLVAYEQYF.

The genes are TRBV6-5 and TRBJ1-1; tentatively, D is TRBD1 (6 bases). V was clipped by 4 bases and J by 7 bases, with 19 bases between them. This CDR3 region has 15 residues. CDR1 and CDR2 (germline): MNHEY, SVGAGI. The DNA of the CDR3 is TGTGCCAGCAGTTCCCAGCCTTTATCAGGGGTTGAAGCTTTCTTT. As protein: CASSSQPLSGVEAFF.

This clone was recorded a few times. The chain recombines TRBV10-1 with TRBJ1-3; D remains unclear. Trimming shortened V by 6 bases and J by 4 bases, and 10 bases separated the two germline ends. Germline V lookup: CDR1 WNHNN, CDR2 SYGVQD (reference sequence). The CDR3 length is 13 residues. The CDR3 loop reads CASRPTAGNTIYF. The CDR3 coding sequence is TGCGCCAGCAGGCCCACAGCCGGAAACACCATATATTTT.

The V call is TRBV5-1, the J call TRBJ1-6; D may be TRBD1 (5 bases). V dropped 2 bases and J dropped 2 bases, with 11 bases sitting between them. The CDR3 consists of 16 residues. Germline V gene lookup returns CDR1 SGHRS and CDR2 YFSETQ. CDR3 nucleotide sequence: TGCGCCAGCAGCTTTTGGGGGGAACCCTATAATTCACCCCTCCACTTT. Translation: CASSFWGEPYNSPLHF. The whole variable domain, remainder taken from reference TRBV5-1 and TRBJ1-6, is KAGVTQTPRYLIKTRGQQVTLSCSPISGHRSVSWYQQTPGQGLQFLFEYFSETQRNKGNFPGRFSGRQFSNSRSEMNVSTLELGDSALYLCASSFWGEPYNSPLHFGNGTRLTVT.